This TCR beta chain was identified during a study of early T cells in non-severe SARS-CoV-2 infection. TCRdb processed the 5' RACE reads anew with MiXCR; each CDR3 protein has one entry. The table includes fewer than 40,000 distinct CDR3 sequences, 5.5% to 8% detected once. The germline CDR1 and CDR2 sequences are LGHDT and YNNKEL (reference sequence). CDR3 length equals 14 residues. The V end lost 4 bases, the J end lost 1 base, and 10 bases lay between the germline ends. This chain connects TRBV3-1 to TRBJ1-1; D gene uncertain. What was sequenced was whole blood. The TCR originated in an adult who was a healthcare worker with PCR-confirmed SARS-CoV-2 infection or an uninfected control (not recorded which). This CDR3 is CASSPSEANTEAFF. CDR3 DNA: TGTGCCAGCAGCCCGAGTGAGGCGAACACTGAAGCTTTCTTT.